What follows are 19 T cell receptor beta chains derived from one specimen sequenced in a study of blood T cell repertoires in COVID-19. Profiling relied on immunoSEQ multiplex PCR, and the TCRdb table lists in-frame clones only, not all of them. Of 140,000 to 150,000 clones listed, roughly 90% are singletons. The sample taken for sequencing was peripheral blood. Receptors were obtained from a man between 65 and 79 years old with acute or convalescent COVID-19.

The chain links TRBV3-1 (or the pseudogene TRBV3-2) to TRBJ1-4, with D unresolved. Trimming took off 1 base at V and 12 bases at J, with 9 bases between the two ends. The CDR3 loop spans 12 amino acids. From germline, CDR1 is LGHDT and CDR2 YNNKEL (reference sequence). CDR3 DNA sequence: TGTGCCAGCAGCCAAGGGGTGGAGGAACTGTTTTTT. Amino acids: CASSQGVEELFF.

The chain combines TRBV19 with TRBJ2-1, with 8 bases matching TRBD2. This CDR3 is built from 15 residues. Trimming cost V 7 bases and J 9 bases; bases outside gene matches: 14. CDR1 LNHDA and CDR2 SQIVND come from the germline V gene (reference sequence). The CDR3 bases are TGTGCCAGTATCTTCTCGCTTGCCGCGGGGGGTGAGCAGTTCTTC. Its translation is CASIFSLAAGGEQFF.

V and J are TRBV3-1 (or the pseudogene TRBV3-2) and TRBJ1-2; a possible D gene is TRBD1 (6 bases). V was trimmed by 6 bases and J by 8 bases, leaving 16 bases between them. CDR3 length equals 13 residues. Germline-derived CDR1 and CDR2 are LGHDT and YNNKEL (reference sequence). Here the CDR3 reads CASRNQGHPGYTF. The CDR3 nucleotides read TGTGCCAGCAGGAATCAGGGACATCCGGGCTACACCTTC.

The rearrangement uses TRBV30 and TRBJ1-5; D perhaps matches TRBD1 (5 bases). The CDR3 length is 13 residues. V lost 2 bases to trimming and J lost 7 bases, with 12 bases between them. Germline V gene lookup returns CDR1 GTSNPN and CDR2 SVGIG (reference sequence). The CDR3 nucleotides are TGTGCCTGGAGTCTCCAGGGAGGCCAGCCCCAGCATTTT. This sequence encodes CAWSLQGGQPQHF. The whole variable domain, filled in from reference TRBV30 and TRBJ1-5, reads SQTIHQWPATLVQPVGSPLSLECTVEGTSNPNLYWYRQAAGRGLQLLFYSVGIGQISSEVPQNLSASRPQDRQFILSSKKLLLSDSGFYLCAWSLQGGQPQHFGDGTRLSIL.

The gene calls are TRBV11-2 and TRBJ2-3, with a possible D match to TRBD1 (8 bases). The CDR3 has 15 residues. Trimming removed 5 bases from V and 2 bases from J, with 14 bases in between. Germline values: CDR1 SGHAT, CDR2 FQNNGV. Here the CDR3 reads CASSPQGGFTDTQYF. CDR3 sequence (DNA): TGTGCCAGCAGCCCACAGGGGGGGTTCACAGATACGCAGTATTTT.

J is TRBJ2-7 and V is TRBV7-8; no reliable D call. This CDR3 region has 14 residues. V lost 4 bases and J 0 bases, leaving 10 bases between the germline ends. Germline CDR1 SGHVS, CDR2 FQNEAQ. CDR3 amino acids: CASSYPMSSYEQYF. The CDR3 DNA follows: TGTGCCAGCAGCTATCCCATGAGCTCCTACGAGCAGTACTTC.

V and J are TRBV14 and TRBJ2-1, with D uncertain. Germline V gene sequence: CDR1 SGHDN, CDR2 FVKESK. Trimming shortened V by 0 bases and J by 6 bases, and 9 bases separated the two germline ends. This CDR3 has 14 amino acids. The CDR3 loop reads CASSQDLKSNEQFF. DNA of the CDR3: TGTGCCAGCAGCCAAGATCTCAAGAGCAATGAGCAGTTCTTC.

The chain employs TRBV20-1 and TRBJ1-2, with D maybe TRBD1 (6 bases). CDR3 size: 13 residues. Trimming cost V 3 bases and J 7 bases, with 15 bases left between them. CDR1 is DFQATT and CDR2 is SNEGSKA in the germline V gene (reference sequence). The chain's CDR3 is CSASNRALSGYTF. The CDR3 coding sequence is TGCAGTGCTAGTAACAGGGCACTGAGTGGCTACACCTTC.

J is TRBJ1-1 and V is TRBV9; 7 nucleotides match TRBD1. The CDR3 runs to 13 residues. CDR1 and CDR2 from the germline V gene are SGDLS and YYNGEE. V was pared by 3 bases and J by 3 bases, with 2 bases of the junction left unmatched. CDR3 nucleotides: TGTGCCAGCAGCGAGACAGGGTACACTGAAGCTTTCTTT. As protein: CASSETGYTEAFF.

This clone was detected only once. The V call is TRBV2, the J call TRBJ2-7; D remains unclear. The germline V and J ends were trimmed by 5 bases and 2 bases, with 4 bases remaining between them. The CDR3 extends over 11 amino acids. Germline V gene sequence: CDR1 SNHLY, CDR2 FYNNEI. CDR3 sequence: CASSPTYEQYF. Written as DNA, the CDR3 is TGTGCCAGCAGTCCCACCTACGAGCAGTACTTC.

The chain uses TRBV5-1 and TRBJ2-1; 10 nucleotides match TRBD2. The germline CDR1 and CDR2 sequences are SGHRS and YFSETQ. The CDR3 runs 16 residues. The ends lost 2 bases at V and 8 bases at J; junction bases unmatched: 10. The CDR3 region is CASSFLAGAAGDEQFF. The DNA of the CDR3 is TGCGCCAGCAGCTTCCTAGCGGGGGCGGCCGGCGATGAGCAGTTCTTC.

This clone has just one count. This CDR3 is CASSFRLANTGELFF. CDR3 sequence (DNA): TGTGCCAGCAGCTTCCGACTAGCGAACACCGGGGAGCTGTTTTTT. V usage is TRBV9 and J usage is TRBJ2-2; a weak D match, TRBD2 (6 bases). The CDR3 has 15 residues. CDR1 SGDLS and CDR2 YYNGEE come from the germline V gene. V lost 4 bases, J lost 0 bases, and 10 bases lay in between.

This chain links TRBV5-5 with TRBJ1-5, with a tentative D call TRBD1 (5 bases). Germline CDR1 SGHKS, CDR2 YYEKEE (reference sequence). With 4 bases removed from V and 3 bases from J, the gap between germline ends came to 17 bases. The CDR3 has 16 amino acids. Written as DNA, the CDR3 is TGTGCCAGCAGCCCATACCCCAGGGAGGTCAATCAGCCCCAGCATTTT. It is translated as CASSPYPREVNQPQHF.

This clone occurred once. The rearrangement joins TRBV18 to TRBJ2-1, with D uncertain. Trimming stripped 6 bases from V and 11 bases from J, with 11 bases between. Germline-derived CDR1 and CDR2 are KGHSH and LQKENI. The CDR3 contains 11 residues. Here the CDR3 DNA reads TGTGCCAGCTCCCCGAATGAGAAGCAGTTCTTC. It yields the protein CASSPNEKQFF.

This rearrangement joins TRBV11-3 to TRBJ2-1, with TRBD1 matching over 8 bases. Trimming took 5 bases from V and 7 from J; bases not matched to a gene: 4. The CDR3 covers 13 residues. Germline CDR1 reads SGHNT; CDR2 reads YENEEA. DNA for the CDR3: TGTGCCAGCAGCCTTGGGACAGGAAATGAGCAGTTCTTC. It encodes CASSLGTGNEQFF.

This chain connects TRBV7-6 to TRBJ2-1; the match to TRBD2 covers 12 bases. V trimming: 0 bases; J trimming: 9 bases; junction bases outside the gene matches: 6. Germline V CDR1 and CDR2: SGHVS, FNYEAQ. The CDR3 loop spans 16 amino acids. The chain's CDR3 is CASSLAQLAGGLEQFF. The CDR3 DNA is TGTGCCAGCAGCTTAGCACAACTAGCGGGAGGCCTTGAGCAGTTCTTC.

The rearrangement joins TRBV6-4 to TRBJ2-1; D is undetermined. CDR3 length: 14 amino acids. Germline V gives CDR1 MRHNA, CDR2 SNTAGT. V was shortened by 8 bases and J by 0 bases, with 11 bases between the two germline ends. The CDR3: CASRTDVSYNEQFF. The DNA for the CDR3 is TGTGCCAGCCGAACAGACGTCTCCTACAATGAGCAGTTCTTC.

The chain uses TRBV7-2 and TRBJ2-2, with TRBD2 matching over 9 bases. The CDR3 has 15 residues. V lost 6 bases to trimming and J lost 5 bases; unmatched junction nucleotides: 7. CDR1 is SGHTA and CDR2 is FQGNSA in the germline V gene. The CDR3 loop is CASRSGTSKTGELFF. The CDR3 DNA sequence: TGTGCCAGCAGATCCGGGACTAGCAAGACCGGGGAGCTGTTTTTT.

The rearrangement joins TRBV7-2 to TRBJ2-7; TRBD2 aligns across 7 bases. Germline assignment: CDR1 SGHTA and CDR2 FQGNSA. Trimming cost V 2 bases and J 1 base; bases outside gene matches: 2. The CDR3 spans 14 residues. In DNA form, the CDR3 reads TGTGCCAGCAGCTTAAGCGGGATGTCCTACGAGCAGTACTTC. Amino acids: CASSLSGMSYEQYF.